This T cell receptor beta chain was retrieved from a study of blood T cell repertoires in COVID-19. Study-level background: Sites across the United States, Italy and Spain contributed samples from acute and convalescent COVID-19. Nucleic acid was either cDNA or gDNA, and it came from T cells, B-cell-depleted T cells, or PBMCs.

In the authors' workflow: Nucleated cell number was recorded as an estimate derived from reference gene primer amplification. Only in-frame clones appear in the TCRdb table, and some are missing; sequencing was by immunoSEQ multiplex PCR. The DNA was the basis for D and trimming; V, J and clone size are from that table. The sample records about 240,000 clones, approximately 82% being singletons. The origin of this receptor is a man aged 30 to 45 who had recovered from COVID-19. Source material: peripheral blood.

CDR3 residues: CASSLAPGAFSDTIYF. For the CDR3, the DNA is TGTGCCAGCAGCTTAGCTCCAGGGGCCTTTTCGGACACCATATATTTT. V and J are TRBV13 and TRBJ1-3, with D perhaps TRBD1 (6 bases). Germline lookup yields CDR1 PRHDT and CDR2 FYEKMQ (reference sequence). CDR3 length: 16 residues. Between the trimmed V and J ends, which lost 1 base and 8 bases, there was a span of 18 bases.